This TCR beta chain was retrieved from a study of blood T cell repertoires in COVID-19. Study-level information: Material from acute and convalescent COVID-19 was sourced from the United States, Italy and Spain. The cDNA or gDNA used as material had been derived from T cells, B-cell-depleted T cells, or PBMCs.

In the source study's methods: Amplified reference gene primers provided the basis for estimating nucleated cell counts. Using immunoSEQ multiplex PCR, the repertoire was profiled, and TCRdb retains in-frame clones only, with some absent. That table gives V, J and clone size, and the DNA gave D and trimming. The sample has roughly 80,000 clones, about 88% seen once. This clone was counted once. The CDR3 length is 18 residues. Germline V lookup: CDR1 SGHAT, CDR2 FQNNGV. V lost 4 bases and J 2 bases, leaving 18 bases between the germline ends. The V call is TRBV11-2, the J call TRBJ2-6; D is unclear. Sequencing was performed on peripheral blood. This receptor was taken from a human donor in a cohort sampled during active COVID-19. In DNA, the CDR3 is TGTGCCAGCAGCTCCCTTCGAGCCCGGGTCACTGGGGCCAACGTCCTGACTTTC. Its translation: CASSSLRARVTGANVLTF.